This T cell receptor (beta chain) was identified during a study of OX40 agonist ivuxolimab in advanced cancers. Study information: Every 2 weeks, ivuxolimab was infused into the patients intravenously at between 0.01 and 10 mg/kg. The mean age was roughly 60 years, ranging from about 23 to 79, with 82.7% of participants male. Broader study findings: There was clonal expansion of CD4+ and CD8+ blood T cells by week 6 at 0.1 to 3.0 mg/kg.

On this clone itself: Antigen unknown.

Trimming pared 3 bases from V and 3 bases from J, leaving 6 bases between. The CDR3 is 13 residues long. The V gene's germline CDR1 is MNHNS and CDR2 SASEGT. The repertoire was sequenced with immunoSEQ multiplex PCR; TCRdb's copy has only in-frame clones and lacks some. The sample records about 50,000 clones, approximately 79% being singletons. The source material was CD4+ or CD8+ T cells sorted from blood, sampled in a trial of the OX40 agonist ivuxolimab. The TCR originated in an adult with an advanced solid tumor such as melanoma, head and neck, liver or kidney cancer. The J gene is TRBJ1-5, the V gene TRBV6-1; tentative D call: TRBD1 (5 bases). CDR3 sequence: CASSDRVNQPQHF. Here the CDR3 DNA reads TGTGCCAGCAGTGACAGGGTCAATCAGCCCCAGCATTTT.